These T cell receptor beta chains were read from a single sample in a study of early T cells in non-severe SARS-CoV-2 infection. MiXCR, run by TCRdb on the 5' RACE reads, gives a single entry per CDR3 protein. The data contain about 27,000 distinct CDR3 sequences, more than 4.5% of them singletons. Sequencing was done on a sample of whole blood. Receptors originate from an adult who was a healthcare worker with PCR-confirmed SARS-CoV-2 infection or an uninfected control (not recorded which). CDR3s leave out the opening cysteine and the closing phenylalanine or tryptophan.

J gene: TRBJ1-4; V gene: TRBV7-9; CDR3 length: 11; CDR3 protein: ASSLGTNEKLF
J gene: TRBJ2-7; V gene: TRBV2; CDR3 length: 13; CDR3 protein: ASSEYGQASYEQY
J gene: TRBJ2-1; V gene: TRBV12-3/TRBV12-4; CDR3 length: 9; CDR3 protein: ASSLAYEQF
J gene: TRBJ1-1; V gene: TRBV7-9; CDR3 length: 15; CDR3 protein: ASSLAAGAGRNTEAF
J gene: TRBJ1-6; V gene: TRBV27; CDR3 length: 15; CDR3 protein: ASSLRLFGTGRSPLH
J gene: TRBJ2-1; V gene: TRBV7-2; CDR3 length: 14; CDR3 protein: ASSSGLAISYNEQF
J gene: TRBJ2-7; V gene: TRBV7-9; CDR3 length: 11; CDR3 protein: ASTPSALGEQY
J gene: TRBJ1-5; V gene: TRBV11-2; CDR3 length: 13; CDR3 protein: ASSMGQRSNQPQH
J gene: TRBJ2-3; V gene: TRBV15; CDR3 length: 14; CDR3 protein: ATSKGTSGTTDTQY
J gene: TRBJ1-1; V gene: TRBV20-1; CDR3 length: 14; CDR3 protein: SARVQGSDVWTEAF
J gene: TRBJ2-7; V gene: TRBV7-2; CDR3 length: 12; CDR3 protein: ASSLGRDGYEQY
J gene: TRBJ1-4; V gene: TRBV6-2/TRBV6-3; CDR3 length: 12; CDR3 protein: ASTTREGDEKLF
J gene: TRBJ1-2; V gene: TRBV28; CDR3 length: 9; CDR3 protein: ASSLRAGYT
J gene: TRBJ2-3; V gene: TRBV6-1; CDR3 length: 13; CDR3 protein: ASSEALGVSDTQY
J gene: TRBJ2-3; V gene: TRBV11-2; CDR3 length: 13; CDR3 protein: ASSFGLRYTDTQY
J gene: TRBJ2-3; V gene: TRBV6-4; CDR3 length: 16; CDR3 protein: ASSDSNLGLVGPDTQY
J gene: TRBJ2-7; V gene: TRBV10-3; CDR3 length: 12; CDR3 protein: AIMSAGTGAEQY
J gene: TRBJ1-4; V gene: TRBV7-9; CDR3 length: 13; CDR3 protein: ASSLAGTVPEKLF
J gene: TRBJ2-1; V gene: TRBV7-9; CDR3 length: 11; CDR3 protein: ASSSRRANEQF
J gene: TRBJ2-2; V gene: TRBV7-2; CDR3 length: 12; CDR3 protein: ASSPDRGRGELF
J gene: TRBJ2-1; V gene: TRBV7-9; CDR3 length: 12; CDR3 protein: ASNLASAGNEQF
J gene: TRBJ2-3; V gene: TRBV11-2; CDR3 length: 12; CDR3 protein: ASSFYSRADTQY
J gene: TRBJ2-1; V gene: TRBV27; CDR3 length: 9; CDR3 protein: ASSLYNEQF
J gene: TRBJ2-6; V gene: TRBV6-4; CDR3 length: 13; CDR3 protein: ASGGGQGGANVLT
J gene: TRBJ2-2; V gene: TRBV7-8; CDR3 length: 13; CDR3 protein: ASSLVRGRPGELF
J gene: TRBJ2-3; V gene: TRBV7-2; CDR3 length: 11; CDR3 protein: ASSLQGIDTQY
J gene: TRBJ2-1; V gene: TRBV7-6; CDR3 length: 13; CDR3 protein: ATRGEPSSYNEQF
J gene: TRBJ2-3; V gene: TRBV14; CDR3 length: 11; CDR3 protein: ASSQVWGGTQY
J gene: TRBJ2-3; V gene: TRBV10-3; CDR3 length: 9; CDR3 protein: AISVKDTQY
J gene: TRBJ2-7; V gene: TRBV11-2; CDR3 length: 14; CDR3 protein: ASSHTPSGPSYEQY
J gene: TRBJ2-7; V gene: TRBV12-3/TRBV12-4; CDR3 length: 12; CDR3 protein: ASSLSGGAHEQY
J gene: TRBJ1-5; V gene: TRBV2; CDR3 length: 12; CDR3 protein: ASSERYSNQPQH
J gene: TRBJ1-1; V gene: TRBV29-1; CDR3 length: 10; CDR3 protein: SVVAPGTEAF
J gene: TRBJ2-5; V gene: TRBV6-2/TRBV6-3; CDR3 length: 11; CDR3 protein: AIRLAVLETQY
J gene: TRBJ2-3; V gene: TRBV3-1; CDR3 length: 15; CDR3 protein: ASRGEEAGPSTDTQY